A selection of T cell receptor beta chains follows, all from one sample in a study of cytomegalovirus exposure and HLA in healthy donors. Some clones are missing from TCRdb's copy, which holds only in-frame ones; the method was immunoSEQ multiplex PCR. The repertoire has fewer than 250,000 clones, less than 85% of them found once; the top ten carry 4.5% to 6%. The sequenced sample was PBMCs. Source of these receptors: a woman aged 18-29 years in good health and CMV-seronegative. CDR3s include the opening cysteine and the closing phenylalanine or tryptophan. D genes are given only for firm matches. Clone size, where shown, is once, few, many, or a class for clones that have expanded.

j_call	v_call	d_call	clone_size	cdr3_length	cdr3_nt	cdr3_aa
TRBJ1-1	TRBV5-1	.	.	14	TGCGCCAGCAGCTTGGGGGACCGGTCTGGTGAAGCTTTCTTT	CASSLGDRSGEAFF
TRBJ1-2	TRBV18	.	.	14	TGTGCCAGCTCCCTAGGGACGGAAAACTATGGCTACACCTTC	CASSLGTENYGYTF
TRBJ1-5	TRBV6-1	TRBD1	.	15	TGTGCCAGCAGTCAGGACAGGGGGCTATCTCAGCCCCAGCATTTT	CASSQDRGLSQPQHF
TRBJ1-1	TRBV2	.	.	13	TGTGCCAGTCTGGACCTCTACTTCACTGAAGCTTTCTTT	CASLDLYFTEAFF
TRBJ2-3	TRBV9	TRBD2	.	16	TGTGCCAGCAGCGTAGCACCTAGCGGGATCTCAGATACGCAGTATTTT	CASSVAPSGISDTQYF
TRBJ1-2	TRBV11-1	.	.	13	TGTGCCAGCAGCTTAAGTGGGAGGAATGGCTACACCTTC	CASSLSGRNGYTF
TRBJ1-1	TRBV6-1	TRBD1	.	13	TGTGCCAGCAGTCCACAGGGGGGTACTGAAGCTTTCTTT	CASSPQGGTEAFF
TRBJ1-3	TRBV6-1	.	few	11	TGTGCCAGCAGCGAAGGTTGGGGACCGTATTTT	CASSEGWGPYF
TRBJ1-1	TRBV28	.	.	15	TGTGCCAGCAGGCAACAGGGCTTCGAAGACACTGAAGCTTTCTTT	CASRQQGFEDTEAFF
TRBJ1-1	TRBV5-1	.	.	15	TGCGCCAGCAGCCCGGAATCGGGATTGAACACTGAAGCTTTCTTT	CASSPESGLNTEAFF
TRBJ1-5	TRBV7-8	.	.	15	TGTGCCAGCAGCCAGGCCGGGGTTAGCAATCAGCCCCAGCATTTT	CASSQAGVSNQPQHF
TRBJ2-2	TRBV6-5	.	.	10	TGTGCCACCTTCTCCGGGGAGCTGTTTTTT	CATFSGELFF
TRBJ2-5	TRBV5-1	.	.	16	TGCGCCAGCAGCTTGGGGGAAACAGTACTCCAAGAGACCCAGTACTTC	CASSLGETVLQETQYF
TRBJ2-7	TRBV6-1	.	.	14	TGTGCCAGCATAGTACCCTACGCCCGAGACGAGCAGTACTTC	CASIVPYARDEQYF
TRBJ1-1	TRBV18	TRBD1	.	13	TGTGCCAGCTCACCAACAGGGGACACTGAAGCTTTCTTT	CASSPTGDTEAFF
TRBJ1-6	TRBV7-9	.	once	15	TGTGCCAGCAGCTTAGATTCCCAGGGAGGCTCACCCCTCCACTTT	CASSLDSQGGSPLHF
TRBJ2-2	TRBV21-1	.	.	17	TGTGCCAGCAGCGAACCGCCCAGACTACAGAACACCGGGGAGCTGTTTTTT	CASSEPPRLQNTGELFF
TRBJ1-2	TRBV18	TRBD1	.	14	TGTGCCAGCTCACCAGACAGGGTAGGCGGTGGCTACACCTTC	CASSPDRVGGGYTF
TRBJ2-2	TRBV5-6	.	.	17	TGTGCCAGCAGCTCCCTCCCCAGGGAAGACGGTGGCGGGGAGCTGTTTTTT	CASSSLPREDGGGELFF
TRBJ2-2	TRBV30	.	.	12	TGTGCCGGACGGTCTAACACCGGGGAGCTGTTTTTT	CAGRSNTGELFF
TRBJ2-1	TRBV2	.	.	12	TGTGCCAGCAGGGACAGCGGAGCCCAGCAGTTCTTC	CASRDSGAQQFF
TRBJ1-5	TRBV30	TRBD1	.	17	TGTGCCTGGAGTGGGGGACAGGGGGTCATGAGCAATCAGCCCCAGCATTTT	CAWSGGQGVMSNQPQHF
TRBJ2-3	TRBV7-3	TRBD2	.	14	TGTGCCAGCAGCCCTAGCGGAGGCACAGATACGCAGTATTTT	CASSPSGGTDTQYF
TRBJ2-1	TRBV11-2	TRBD1	.	17	TGTGCCAGCAGCTTACTGAGCGGGACAGGGAAATACAATGAGCAGTTCTTC	CASSLLSGTGKYNEQFF
TRBJ2-7	TRBV5-4	.	.	14	TGTGCCAGCAGCCAACAGACAGGCTCCTACGAGCAGTACTTC	CASSQQTGSYEQYF
TRBJ1-6	TRBV11-2	.	.	13	TGTGCCAGCAGCCAAGAATCCCCTTCACCCCTCCACTTT	CASSQESPSPLHF
TRBJ2-3	TRBV11-2	.	.	13	TGTGCCAGCAGCTTAGCCCTGGCAGATACGCAGTATTTT	CASSLALADTQYF
TRBJ1-5	TRBV28	.	.	15	TGTGCCAGCATGTGGGTTGGTGAGAGCAATCAGCCCCAGCATTTT	CASMWVGESNQPQHF
TRBJ2-2	TRBV28	.	.	14	TGTGCCAGCAGTTTGAATGCGTACACCGGGGAGCTGTTTTTT	CASSLNAYTGELFF
TRBJ1-2	TRBV28	.	.	14	TGTGCCAGCAGTCCCCCGCCGGGTAGCTATGGCTACACCTTC	CASSPPPGSYGYTF
TRBJ2-1	TRBV6-5	.	.	15	TGTGCCAGCAGTTACTCGTTTCCTAGCTGGGATGAGCAGTTCTTC	CASSYSFPSWDEQFF
TRBJ1-3	TRBV7-2	.	.	19	TGTGCCAGCAGCCACCCTAACACTAAAGACAGCCGCTCTGGAAACACCATATATTTT	CASSHPNTKDSRSGNTIYF
TRBJ2-1	TRBV15	TRBD2	.	15	TGTGCCACCAGCAGAGGTGCGGGGGCCTACAATGAGCAGTTCTTC	CATSRGAGAYNEQFF
TRBJ2-7	TRBV6-5	.	.	11	TGTGCCAGCAGCTCAGGGGTAGAGCAGTACTTC	CASSSGVEQYF
TRBJ1-1	TRBV7-6	.	.	15	TGTGCCAGCAGCTTAGTAGGGCAGGCGAACACTGAAGCTTTCTTT	CASSLVGQANTEAFF
TRBJ1-3	TRBV9	.	once	15	TGTGCCAGCAGCGTAGGCCCAAACTCTGGAAACACCATATATTTT	CASSVGPNSGNTIYF
TRBJ2-5	TRBV11-2	TRBD2	.	15	TGTGCCAGCAGACGGGGGGTCCAGGGTACGGAGACCCAGTACTTC	CASRRGVQGTETQYF
TRBJ1-4	TRBV30	TRBD1	.	16	TGTGCCTGGGGCGCCGCGGACAGGGCGCTCAATGAAAAACTGTTTTTT	CAWGAADRALNEKLFF
TRBJ2-7	TRBV5-1	.	.	16	TGCGCCAGCACCGCAAACCCTGGGACCGATGACTACGAGCAGTACTTC	CASTANPGTDDYEQYF
TRBJ2-2	TRBV5-1	TRBD1	.	14	TGCGCCAGCAGCCCGGGACAGTATACCGGGGAGCTGTTTTTT	CASSPGQYTGELFF
TRBJ1-6	TRBV30	.	.	16	TGTGCCTGGAGTGTATATACGGGACGGGAGAATTCACCCCTCCACTTT	CAWSVYTGRENSPLHF
TRBJ1-1	TRBV30	TRBD1	.	12	TGTGCCTACAGGGGGCCGGGCACTGAAGCTTTCTTT	CAYRGPGTEAFF
TRBJ2-7	TRBV5-4	.	once	13	TGTGCCAGCAGCTCCAGGGACGGCTACGAGCAGTACTTC	CASSSRDGYEQYF
TRBJ2-3	TRBV6-1	.	once	14	TGTGCCAGCAGTGCTGATGATAGCACAGATACGCAGTATTTT	CASSADDSTDTQYF
TRBJ1-2	TRBV6-1	TRBD1	.	15	TGTGCCAGCAGTCGACGAGAGGGGGCGGGATATGGCTACACCTTC	CASSRREGAGYGYTF
TRBJ1-1	TRBV29-1	TRBD1	.	14	TGCAGCGTTGATGGGGGACAGTTTGTCACTGAAGCTTTCTTT	CSVDGGQFVTEAFF
TRBJ2-1	TRBV5-1	.	few	16	TGCGCCAGCAGCTTAACCGACAGGCCGGAGACAAGTAAGCAGTTCTTC	CASSLTDRPETSKQFF
TRBJ2-7	TRBV5-1	.	.	13	TGCGCCAGCAGCTCCCGGGTTGGGTACGAGCAGTACTTC	CASSSRVGYEQYF
TRBJ2-6	TRBV27	.	.	14	TGTGCCAGCAGTCTCTCGAACCGGGCCAACGTCCTGACTTTC	CASSLSNRANVLTF
TRBJ1-3	TRBV14	.	.	15	TGTGCCAGCAGCCAATTAGGGGGAACTGGAAACACCATATATTTT	CASSQLGGTGNTIYF
TRBJ2-7	TRBV30	TRBD2	.	14	TGTGCCTTCTCAATTAGCGGGGGACCCTACGAGCAGTACTTC	CAFSISGGPYEQYF
TRBJ2-1	TRBV4-1	.	.	14	TGCGCCAGCAGCCAAGCAGGAACCCCCAATGAGCAGTTCTTC	CASSQAGTPNEQFF
TRBJ1-6	TRBV18	TRBD1	.	16	TGTGCCAGCTCGACCTCAACGACAGGGATTAATTCACCCCTCCACTTT	CASSTSTTGINSPLHF